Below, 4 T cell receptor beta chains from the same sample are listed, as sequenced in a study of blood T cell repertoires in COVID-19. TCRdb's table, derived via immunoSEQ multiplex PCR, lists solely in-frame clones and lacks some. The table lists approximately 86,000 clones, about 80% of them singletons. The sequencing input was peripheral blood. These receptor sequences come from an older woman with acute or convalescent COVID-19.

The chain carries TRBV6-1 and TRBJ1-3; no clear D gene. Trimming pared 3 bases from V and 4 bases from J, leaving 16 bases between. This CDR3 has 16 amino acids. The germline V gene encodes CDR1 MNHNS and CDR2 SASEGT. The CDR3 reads CASSERGVTLGNTIYF. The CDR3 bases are TGTGCCAGCAGTGAGCGAGGAGTTACTTTAGGAAACACCATATATTTT.

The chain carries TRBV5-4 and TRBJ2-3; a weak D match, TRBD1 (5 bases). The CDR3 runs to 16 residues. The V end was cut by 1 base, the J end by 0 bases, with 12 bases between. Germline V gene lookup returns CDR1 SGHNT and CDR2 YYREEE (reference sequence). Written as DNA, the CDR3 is TGTGCCAGCAGCTTGTTCCAGGGCTCCAGCACAGATACGCAGTATTTT. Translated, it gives CASSLFQGSSTDTQYF.

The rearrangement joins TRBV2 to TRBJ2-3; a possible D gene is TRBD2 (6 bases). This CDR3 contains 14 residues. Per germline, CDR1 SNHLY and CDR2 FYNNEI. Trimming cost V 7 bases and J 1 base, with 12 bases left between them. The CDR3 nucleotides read TGTGCCAGCACAATCGGGACTCGCACAGATACGCAGTATTTT. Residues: CASTIGTRTDTQYF.

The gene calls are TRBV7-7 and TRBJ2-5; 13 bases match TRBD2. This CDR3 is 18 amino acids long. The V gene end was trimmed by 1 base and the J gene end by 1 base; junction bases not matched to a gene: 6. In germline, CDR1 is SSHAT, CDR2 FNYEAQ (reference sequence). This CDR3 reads CASSLGTSGGPFQETQYF. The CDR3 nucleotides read TGTGCCAGCAGCTTAGGGACTAGCGGGGGACCTTTCCAAGAGACCCAGTACTTC.